Shown below are 29 T cell receptor beta chains from a single sample sequenced in a study of blood T cell repertoires in COVID-19. Data came from immunoSEQ multiplex PCR; TCRdb stores just in-frame clones and leaves some out. The sample shows a few hundred thousand clones, around 80% of them seen only once. Sequenced sample: peripheral blood. Receptor source: a woman at least 80 years old with COVID-19, enrolled during active disease.

Here the CDR3 DNA reads TGTGCCAGCAGTTTAGGGAGGGACAGGGCTCAGCCCCAGCATTTT. Translating gives CASSLGRDRAQPQHF. The rearrangement joins TRBV27 to TRBJ1-5; 9 nucleotides agree with TRBD1. Germline values: CDR1 MNHEY, CDR2 SMNVEV (reference sequence). J lost 6 bases, V lost 2 bases, and 5 bases had no gene match. The CDR3 contains 15 residues.

This clone has only a few counts. CDR3 protein: CASTWGQDSGGYTF. The CDR3 DNA reads as TGTGCCAGCACCTGGGGACAGGATTCCGGTGGCTACACCTTC. The gene calls are TRBV7-2 and TRBJ1-2, with 8 bases identical to TRBD1. The CDR3 sequence is 14 residues long. Germline V gene data show CDR1 as SGHTA and CDR2 as FQGNSA. Trimming cost V 7 bases and J 7 bases; bases outside gene matches: 11.

The V and J genes are TRBV3-1 (or the pseudogene TRBV3-2) and TRBJ1-2; 9 bases agree with TRBD1. Germline V gene data show CDR1 as LGHDT and CDR2 as YNNKEL (reference sequence). CDR3 length: 15 amino acids. After removal of 4 bases from V and 6 bases from J, the junction contained 9 bases not matched to a gene. The CDR3 loop is CASSPNPGQGNGYTF. The CDR3 region has the DNA TGTGCCAGCAGCCCGAACCCGGGACAGGGAAATGGCTACACCTTC.

This clone was counted between two and nine times. Other DNA sequences in the sample encode the same CDR3. The rearrangement links TRBV3-1 (or the pseudogene TRBV3-2) to TRBJ1-1, with D unresolved. V dropped 3 bases and J dropped 1 base, with 9 bases sitting between them. CDR1 is LGHDT, CDR2 YNNKEL, per germline (reference sequence). The length of the CDR3 is 14 residues. CDR3 amino acids: CASSQLTENTEAFF. The DNA for the CDR3 is TGTGCCAGCAGCCAGCTTACAGAGAACACTGAAGCTTTCTTT.

The V call is TRBV3-1 (or the pseudogene TRBV3-2), the J call TRBJ1-6; TRBD1 matches at 8 bases. V was pared by 10 bases and J by 4 bases, with 3 bases of the junction left unmatched. This CDR3 has 13 amino acids. Germline CDR1 LGHDT, CDR2 YNNKEL (reference sequence). The CDR3 DNA reads as TGTGCCACGAGACAGGGGTATAATTCACCCCTCCACTTT. Residues: CATRQGYNSPLHF.

This rearrangement joins TRBV5-6 to TRBJ1-5, with 12 positions matching TRBD1. This CDR3 is built from 16 residues. V dropped 2 bases and J dropped 5; count of bases not matched to a gene: 5. Looked up from germline, CDR1 is SGHDT and CDR2 is YYEEEE. The CDR3 protein is CASSLRGTGGDQPQHF. Here the CDR3 DNA reads TGTGCCAGCAGCTTACGAGGGACAGGGGGCGATCAGCCCCAGCATTTT.

This chain links TRBV7-2 with TRBJ2-3, with D hard to call. The V and J ends lost 10 bases and 1 base respectively, with 21 bases between them. This CDR3 contains 16 residues. Germline loops: CDR1 SGHTA, CDR2 FQGNSA. This CDR3 reads CAIIPPHFGGTDTQYF. CDR3 nucleotides: TGTGCCATAATCCCCCCCCATTTTGGAGGCACAGATACGCAGTATTTT.

This chain connects TRBV7-9 to TRBJ2-5; 7 positions match TRBD2. CDR1 SEHNR and CDR2 FQNEAQ come from the germline V gene (reference sequence). CDR3 length equals 13 residues. J was trimmed by 4 bases and V by 2 bases; bases with no gene match: 1. The CDR3: CASSLREGETQYF. DNA for the CDR3: TGTGCCAGCAGCTTAAGGGAGGGAGAGACCCAGTACTTC.

The chain couples TRBV28 to TRBJ1-5; TRBD1 agrees at 7 bases. The J segment lost 7 bases and the V segment lost 5 bases, leaving 11 bases of the junction unmatched. The CDR3 contains 15 residues. Germline V gives CDR1 MDHEN, CDR2 SYDVKM. The CDR3 DNA reads TGTGCCAGCAGTCGACTGACAGGGCTTGGCCAGCCCCAGCATTTT. It yields the protein CASSRLTGLGQPQHF.

The chain has TRBV6-4 and TRBJ2-3; D gene unclear. Germline V gives CDR1 MRHNA, CDR2 SNTAGT. The CDR3 contains 13 residues. V lost 3 bases to trimming and J lost 5 bases, with 9 bases between them. The CDR3 loop is CASSEELGDTQYF. CDR3 nucleotides: TGTGCCAGCAGTGAAGAACTCGGAGATACGCAGTATTTT.

The rearrangement joins TRBV11-2 to TRBJ1-3; no clear D gene. CDR1 SGHAT and CDR2 FQNNGV come from the germline V gene. The CDR3 has 14 residues. Trimming stripped 6 bases from V and 2 bases from J, with 11 bases between. The CDR3 DNA follows: TGTGCCAGCAGTCCAGGATCCCCTGGAAACACCATATATTTT. It codes for CASSPGSPGNTIYF. The variable domain in full, completed from reference TRBV11-2 and TRBJ1-3, reads EAGVAQSPRYKIIEKRQSVAFWCNPISGHATLYWYQQILGQGPKLLIQFQNNGVVDDSQLPKDRFSAERLKGVDSTLKIQPAKLEDSAVYLCASSPGSPGNTIYFGEGSWLTVV.

J is TRBJ2-7 and V is TRBV28; 8 bases line up with TRBD2. With 3 bases clipped from V and 0 bases from J, the junction kept 7 bases outside the gene matches. From germline, CDR1 is MDHEN and CDR2 SYDVKM. This CDR3 has 16 residues. The CDR3 loop reads CASSLESGGSSYEQYV. CDR3 nucleotides: TGTGCCAGCAGTTTGGAGTCGGGGGGGAGCTCCTACGAGCAGTACGTC.

This rearrangement joins TRBV28 to TRBJ1-6; D is ambiguous. The germline gives CDR1 MDHEN, CDR2 SYDVKM. The CDR3 has 15 amino acids. V shed 7 bases and J shed 4 bases, with 14 bases lying between them. The chain's CDR3 is CASTQSVSYNSPLHF. The CDR3 bases are TGTGCCAGCACCCAGTCCGTATCGTATAATTCACCCCTCCACTTT. Variable domain in full (rest from reference TRBV28 and TRBJ1-6): DVKVTQSSRYLVKRTGEKVFLECVQDMDHENMFWYRQDPGLGLRLIYFSYDVKMKEKGDIPEGYSVSREKKERFSLILESASTNQTSMYLCASTQSVSYNSPLHFGNGTRLTVT.

The chain joins TRBV2 to TRBJ2-7; D is perhaps TRBD2 (5 bases). The V gene lost 9 bases and the J gene lost 5 bases, with 14 bases spanning the gap. The CDR3 runs to 12 residues. The germline gives CDR1 SNHLY, CDR2 FYNNEI. For the CDR3, the DNA is TGTGCCAGTTCCAGAGGAGGAAACGAGCAGTACGTC. Its protein product is CASSRGGNEQYV.

The chain links TRBV30 to TRBJ1-1, with D possibly being TRBD1 (5 bases). Germline V gives CDR1 GTSNPN, CDR2 SVGIG (reference sequence). This CDR3 comprises 14 residues. V lost 0 bases and J lost 4, with 12 bases in between. The CDR3 DNA reads TGTGCCTGGAGTGTCCAGGGCTGGAGCACTGAAGCTTTCTTT. This gives the protein CAWSVQGWSTEAFF.

V usage is TRBV6-5 and J usage is TRBJ2-7; 9 bases align to TRBD1. Germline assignment: CDR1 MNHEY and CDR2 SVGAGI. Trimming cost V 5 bases and J 6 bases; bases outside gene matches: 11. CDR3 size: 15 residues. CDR3 amino acids: CASSLTPGQGGEQYV. CDR3 nucleotide sequence: TGTGCCAGCAGTCTAACCCCGGGACAGGGAGGCGAGCAGTACGTC.

This chain connects TRBV5-1 to TRBJ2-3, with 8 nucleotides matching TRBD2. The CDR3 is made up of 14 amino acids. The ends lost 6 bases at V and 0 bases at J; junction bases unmatched: 3. Germline-derived CDR1 and CDR2 are SGHRS and YFSETQ. CDR3 in amino acids: CASKAGASTDTQYF. The CDR3 bases are TGCGCCAGCAAAGCGGGAGCTAGCACAGATACGCAGTATTTT.

The chain is built from TRBV10-2 and TRBJ2-3; TRBD2 agrees at 9 bases. V lost 5 bases, J lost 2 bases, and 2 bases stayed unmatched. Per germline, CDR1 WSHSY and CDR2 SAAADI. CDR3 length: 14 amino acids. The CDR3 region has the DNA TGCGCCAGCAGTCTAGCGGGGCTCACAGATACGCAGTATTTT. Amino acid sequence: CASSLAGLTDTQYF.

This clone was recorded only once. The chain joins TRBV24-1 to TRBJ2-2, with 8 bases matching TRBD1. Unmatched junction bases numbered 0, after V lost 7 bases and J lost 6 bases. Germline-derived CDR1 and CDR2 are KGHDR and SFDVKD. This CDR3 has 12 amino acids. The CDR3: CATRQGAGELFF. DNA for the CDR3: TGTGCCACCAGACAGGGGGCCGGGGAGCTGTTTTTT.

V is TRBV7-2 and J is TRBJ2-7, with 9 bases lining up with TRBD1. This CDR3 comprises 15 residues. Trimming at V came to 5 bases and at J to 3 bases, leaving 8 bases not matched to a gene. Per germline, CDR1 SGHTA and CDR2 FQGNSA. The CDR3 sequence is CASSPGGQGYYEQYF. The CDR3 region has the DNA TGTGCCAGCAGCCCAGGGGGACAGGGATACTACGAGCAGTACTTC.

V usage is TRBV10-2 and J usage is TRBJ2-2; 8 bases map to TRBD2. This CDR3 contains 17 residues. Germline assignment: CDR1 WSHSY and CDR2 SAAADI. Losses at the gene ends were 2 bases for V and 5 bases for J; bases not matched to a gene: 10. This chain's CDR3 is CASSERRGGAWTGELFF. The CDR3 bases are TGCGCCAGCAGTGAGCGTCGGGGGGGCGCATGGACCGGGGAGCTGTTTTTT.

The chain has TRBV15 and TRBJ1-2; tentative D call: TRBD1 (5 bases). The germline CDR1 and CDR2 sequences are LNHNV and YYDKDF (reference sequence). The V and J ends lost 0 bases and 6 bases respectively, with 14 bases between them. The CDR3 contains 15 residues. Written as DNA, the CDR3 is TGTGCCACCAGCAGAGATAGGGCAGGGATGGATGGCTACACCTTC. Amino acid sequence: CATSRDRAGMDGYTF.

This rearrangement joins TRBV6-5 to TRBJ1-1; 9 bases agree with TRBD1. Per the germline V gene, CDR1 is MNHEY and CDR2 is SVGAGI. CDR3 length equals 14 residues. The ends lost 5 bases at V and 5 bases at J; junction bases unmatched: 6. CDR3 nucleotide sequence: TGTGCCAGCAGTCTGGACAGGGGAGGGACTGAAGCTTTCTTT. Translated, it gives CASSLDRGGTEAFF.

This chain connects TRBV5-8 to TRBJ1-1, with D possibly TRBD1 on 6 matching bases. This CDR3 contains 13 residues. V lost 7 bases and J 5 bases, leaving 15 bases between the germline ends. The germline V gene has CDR1 SGHTS and CDR2 YDEGEE. The CDR3 here is CASQGGLRTEAFF. The CDR3 coding sequence is TGTGCCAGCCAAGGGGGATTGCGGACTGAAGCTTTCTTT.

This clone was picked up a small number of times. The rearrangement joins TRBV10-3 to TRBJ1-2; the match to TRBD1 covers 7 bases. V lost 10 bases to trimming and J lost 2 bases; unmatched junction nucleotides: 1. The CDR3 consists of 11 residues. CDR1 and CDR2 from the germline V gene are ENHRY and SYGVKD. CDR3: CATGQNYGYTF. In DNA form, the CDR3 reads TGTGCCACGGGACAGAACTATGGCTACACCTTC.

This chain links TRBV24-1 with TRBJ2-1, with TRBD1 matching over 7 bases. This CDR3 has 17 residues. J gave up 1 base and V 2 bases, and 7 bases lay outside the gene matches. In germline, CDR1 is KGHDR, CDR2 SFDVKD. CDR3 protein: CATSDSYGTASYNEQFF. CDR3 sequence (DNA): TGTGCCACCAGTGATTCATACGGGACAGCTTCCTACAATGAGCAGTTCTTC.

The gene calls are TRBV2 and TRBJ1-1; the D gene is possibly TRBD1 (5 bases). The V end lost 4 bases, the J end lost 1 base, and 10 bases lay between the germline ends. The CDR3 loop spans 14 amino acids. Germline assignment: CDR1 SNHLY and CDR2 FYNNEI. The CDR3 loop is CASSARQPNTEAFF. CDR3 DNA: TGTGCCAGCAGTGCGCGACAGCCGAACACTGAAGCTTTCTTT.

This CDR3 reads CASSQSGEDRSLAKNIQYF. DNA for the CDR3: TGCGCCAGCAGTCAATCCGGTGAAGACAGATCCCTAGCCAAAAACATTCAGTACTTC. The gene calls are TRBV23-1 and TRBJ2-4; D is perhaps TRBD1 (5 bases). TRBV23-1 is filed as an ORF, its function uncertain. Trimming took off 0 bases at V and 0 bases at J, with 18 bases between the two ends. The CDR3 length is 19 residues.

The chain uses TRBV7-7 and TRBJ2-2, with TRBD1 matching over 7 bases. Germline assignment: CDR1 SSHAT and CDR2 FNYEAQ (reference sequence). This CDR3 is 15 amino acids long. The ends lost 0 bases at V and 7 bases at J; junction bases unmatched: 5. The CDR3 DNA follows: TGTGCCAGCAGCTTAGCGGCAGGGGGAATCGGGGAGCTGTTTTTT. The encoded protein is CASSLAAGGIGELFF. Together with reference TRBV7-7 and TRBJ2-2, the CDR3 gives the full variable domain: GAGVSQSPRYKVTKRGQDVTLRCDPISSHATLYWYQQALGQGPEFLTYFNYEAQPDKSGLPSDRFSAERPEGSISTLTIQRTEQRDSAMYRCASSLAAGGIGELFFGEGSRLTVL.